This is a list of T cell receptor beta chains from one sample in a study of response to subunit inactivated influenza vaccine. TCRdb reprocessed the RT-PCR reads via MiXCR and lists one record per CDR3 protein. The sample contains hundreds of thousands of distinct CDR3 sequences, about 15% of which appear only once. The input for sequencing was PBMCs from blood, taken 14 to 15 days before vaccination. The origin of the receptors is a man between 50 and 59 years old who received an inactivated influenza vaccine. Both conserved end residues are part of each CDR3.

v_call cdr3_aa
TRBV29-1 CSVDWLAENTDTQYF
TRBV6-1 CASSEPVRGSPLHF
TRBV25-1 CASSRTATYEQYF
TRBV7-2 CASSLVIRLAGGEQYF
TRBV28 CASSLWVAREGSPLHF
TRBV12-3/TRBV12-4 CASSTTGGEQYF
TRBV30 CAWSPTASRIYEQYF
TRBV28 CASSLSLSGQRETQYF
TRBV4-3 CASSPVGGETQYF
TRBV28 CASSLARHPDTQYF
TRBV14 CASSQFGETQYF